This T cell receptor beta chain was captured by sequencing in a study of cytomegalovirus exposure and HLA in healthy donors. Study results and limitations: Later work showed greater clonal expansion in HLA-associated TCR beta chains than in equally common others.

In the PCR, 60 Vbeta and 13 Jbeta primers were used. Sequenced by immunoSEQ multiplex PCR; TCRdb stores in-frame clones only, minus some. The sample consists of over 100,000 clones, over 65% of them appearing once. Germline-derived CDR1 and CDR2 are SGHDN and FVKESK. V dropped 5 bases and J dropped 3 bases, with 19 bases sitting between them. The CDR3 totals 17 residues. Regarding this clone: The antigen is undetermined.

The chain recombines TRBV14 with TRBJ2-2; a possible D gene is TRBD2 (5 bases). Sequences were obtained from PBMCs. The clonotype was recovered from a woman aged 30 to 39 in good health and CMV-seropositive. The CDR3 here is CASSRDRDARDTGELFF. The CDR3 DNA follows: TGTGCCAGCAGCAGAGATCGGGATGCCCGTGACACCGGGGAGCTGTTTTTT. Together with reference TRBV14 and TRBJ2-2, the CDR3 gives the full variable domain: EAGVTQFPSHSVIEKGQTVTLRCDPISGHDNLYWYRRVMGKEIKFLLHFVKESKQDESGMPNNRFLAERTGGTYSTLKVQPAELEDSGVYFCASSRDRDARDTGELFFGEGSRLTVL.